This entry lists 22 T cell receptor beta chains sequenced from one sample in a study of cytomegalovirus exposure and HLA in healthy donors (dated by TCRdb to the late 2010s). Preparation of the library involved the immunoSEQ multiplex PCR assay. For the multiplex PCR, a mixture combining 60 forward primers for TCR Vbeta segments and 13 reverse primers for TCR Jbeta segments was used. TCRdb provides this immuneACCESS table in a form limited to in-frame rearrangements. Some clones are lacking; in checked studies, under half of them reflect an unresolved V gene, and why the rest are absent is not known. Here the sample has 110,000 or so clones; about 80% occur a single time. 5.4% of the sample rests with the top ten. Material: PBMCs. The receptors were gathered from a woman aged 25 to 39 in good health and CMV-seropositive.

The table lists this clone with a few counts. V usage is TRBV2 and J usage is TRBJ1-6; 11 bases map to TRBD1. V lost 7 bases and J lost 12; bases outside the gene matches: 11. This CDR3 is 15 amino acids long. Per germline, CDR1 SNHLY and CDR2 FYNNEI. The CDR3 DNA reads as TGTGCCAGCACCGGGACAGGGGGGCCTTGGGGACCCCTCCACTTT. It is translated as CASTGTGGPWGPLHF.

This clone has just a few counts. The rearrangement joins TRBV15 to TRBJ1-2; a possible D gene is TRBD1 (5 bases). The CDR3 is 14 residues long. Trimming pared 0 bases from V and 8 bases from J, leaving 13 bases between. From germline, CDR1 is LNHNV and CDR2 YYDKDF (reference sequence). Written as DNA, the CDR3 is TGTGCCACCAGCAGAGAGCCAGGGTCGTACGGCTACACCTTC. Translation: CATSREPGSYGYTF.

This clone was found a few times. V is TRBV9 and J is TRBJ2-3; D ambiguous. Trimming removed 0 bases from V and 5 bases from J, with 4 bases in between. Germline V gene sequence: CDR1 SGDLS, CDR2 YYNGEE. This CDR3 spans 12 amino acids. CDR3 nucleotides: TGTGCCAGCAGCGTAGGTATAGATACGCAGTATTTT. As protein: CASSVGIDTQYF.

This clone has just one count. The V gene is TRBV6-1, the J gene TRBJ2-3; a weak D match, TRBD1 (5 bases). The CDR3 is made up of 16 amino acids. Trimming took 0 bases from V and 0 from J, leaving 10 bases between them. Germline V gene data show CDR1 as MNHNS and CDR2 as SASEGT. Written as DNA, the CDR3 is TGTGCCAGCAGTGAAGCTGGGGCAGCTAGCACAGATACGCAGTATTTT. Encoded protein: CASSEAGAASTDTQYF.

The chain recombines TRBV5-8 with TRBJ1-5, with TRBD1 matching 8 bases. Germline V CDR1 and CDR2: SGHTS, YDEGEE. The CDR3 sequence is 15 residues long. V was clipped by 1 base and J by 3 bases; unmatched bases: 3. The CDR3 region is CASSLLGQDNQPQHF. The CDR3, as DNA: TGTGCCAGCAGCTTGCTGGGACAGGACAATCAGCCCCAGCATTTT. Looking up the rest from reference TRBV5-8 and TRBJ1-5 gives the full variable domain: EAGVTQSPTHLIKTRGQQATLRCSPISGHTSVYWYQQALGLGLQFLLWYDEGEERNRGNFPPRFSGRQFPNYSSELNVNALELEDSALYLCASSLLGQDNQPQHFGDGTRLSIL.

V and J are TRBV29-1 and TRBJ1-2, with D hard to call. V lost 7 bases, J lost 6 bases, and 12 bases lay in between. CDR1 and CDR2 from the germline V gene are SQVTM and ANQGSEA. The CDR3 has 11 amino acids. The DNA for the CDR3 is TGCAGCGCGGCAGCAGGTGATGGCTACACCTTC. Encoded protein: CSAAAGDGYTF.

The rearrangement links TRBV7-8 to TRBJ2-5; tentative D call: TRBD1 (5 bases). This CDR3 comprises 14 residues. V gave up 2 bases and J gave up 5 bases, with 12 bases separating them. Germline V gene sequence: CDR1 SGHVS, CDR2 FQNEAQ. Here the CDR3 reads CASSLKGVGETQYF. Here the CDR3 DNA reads TGTGCCAGCAGCTTAAAAGGGGTCGGGGAGACCCAGTACTTC.

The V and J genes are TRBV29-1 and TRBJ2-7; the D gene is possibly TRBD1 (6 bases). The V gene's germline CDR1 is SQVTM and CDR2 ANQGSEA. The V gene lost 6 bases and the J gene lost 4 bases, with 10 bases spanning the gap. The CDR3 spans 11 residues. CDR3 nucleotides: TGCAGCGTCCGGACAGATTACGAGCAGTACTTC. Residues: CSVRTDYEQYF.

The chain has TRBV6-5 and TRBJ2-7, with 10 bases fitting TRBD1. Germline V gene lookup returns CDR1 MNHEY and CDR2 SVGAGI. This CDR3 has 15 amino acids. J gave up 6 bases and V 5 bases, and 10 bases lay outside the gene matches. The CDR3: CASSVSGTGVGEQYF. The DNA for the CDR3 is TGTGCCAGCAGTGTCTCCGGGACAGGGGTGGGCGAGCAGTACTTC.

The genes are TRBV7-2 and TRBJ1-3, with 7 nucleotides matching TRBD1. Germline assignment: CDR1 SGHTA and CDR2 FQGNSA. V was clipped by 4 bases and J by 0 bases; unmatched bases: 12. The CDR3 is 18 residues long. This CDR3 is CASSWGAPGQASGNTIYF. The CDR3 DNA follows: TGTGCCAGCAGCTGGGGGGCGCCCGGACAGGCCTCTGGAAACACCATATATTTT.

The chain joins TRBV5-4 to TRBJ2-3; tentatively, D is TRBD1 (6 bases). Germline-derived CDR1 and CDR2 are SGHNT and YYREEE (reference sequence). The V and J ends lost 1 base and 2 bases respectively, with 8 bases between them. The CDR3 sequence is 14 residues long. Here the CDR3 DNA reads TGTGCCAGCAGCTTGACAGGGCTCACAGATACGCAGTATTTT. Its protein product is CASSLTGLTDTQYF.

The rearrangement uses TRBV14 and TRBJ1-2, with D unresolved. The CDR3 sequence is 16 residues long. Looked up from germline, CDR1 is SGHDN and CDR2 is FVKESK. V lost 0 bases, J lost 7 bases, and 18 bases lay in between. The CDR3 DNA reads TGTGCCAGCAGCCAAGATTACCAGGAGGTTTTTGTTGGCTACACCTTC. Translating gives CASSQDYQEVFVGYTF.

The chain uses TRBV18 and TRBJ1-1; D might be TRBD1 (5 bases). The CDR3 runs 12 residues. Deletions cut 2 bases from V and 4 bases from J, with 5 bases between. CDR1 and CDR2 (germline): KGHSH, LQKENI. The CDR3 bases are TGTGCCAGCTCACCAGGGGCCACTGAAGCTTTCTTT. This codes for CASSPGATEAFF.

CDR3 sequence (DNA): TGTGCCAGCTCACCTTTTAGTAGCGGGAATGGGAATGAGCAGTTCTTC. Translating it yields CASSPFSSGNGNEQFF. The V and J genes are TRBV18 and TRBJ2-1, with 8 bases identical to TRBD2. The CDR3 runs 16 residues. From germline, CDR1 is KGHSH and CDR2 LQKENI. V lost 3 bases to trimming and J lost 7 bases; unmatched junction nucleotides: 11.

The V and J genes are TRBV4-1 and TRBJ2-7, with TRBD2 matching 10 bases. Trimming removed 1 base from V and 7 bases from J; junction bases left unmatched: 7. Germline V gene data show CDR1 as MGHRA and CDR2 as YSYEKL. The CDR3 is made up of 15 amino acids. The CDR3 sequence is CASSQGAGLAFEQYF. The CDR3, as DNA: TGCGCCAGCAGCCAAGGAGCGGGACTAGCGTTTGAGCAGTACTTC.

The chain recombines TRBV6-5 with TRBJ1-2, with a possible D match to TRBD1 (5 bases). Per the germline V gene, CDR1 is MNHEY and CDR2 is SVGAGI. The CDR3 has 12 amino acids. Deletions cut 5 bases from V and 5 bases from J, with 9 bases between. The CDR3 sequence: CASSERQYGYTF. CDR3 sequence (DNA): TGTGCCAGCAGTGAACGACAGTATGGCTACACCTTC.

In DNA form, the CDR3 reads TGTGCCAGTAAAGACAGGGGGCTACCTGGGGCCAACGTCCTGACTTTC. It is translated as CASKDRGLPGANVLTF. The rearrangement uses TRBV19 and TRBJ2-6; 10 positions agree with TRBD1. Germline CDR1 LNHDA, CDR2 SQIVND (reference sequence). The CDR3 spans 16 residues. V was clipped by 7 bases and J by 2 bases; unmatched bases: 5. The full variable domain, its missing parts supplied by reference TRBV19 and TRBJ2-6, is DGGITQSPKYLFRKEGQNVTLSCEQNLNHDAMYWYRQDPGQGLRLIYYSQIVNDFQKGDIAEGYSVSREKKESFPLTVTSAQKNPTAFYLCASKDRGLPGANVLTFGAGSRLTVL.

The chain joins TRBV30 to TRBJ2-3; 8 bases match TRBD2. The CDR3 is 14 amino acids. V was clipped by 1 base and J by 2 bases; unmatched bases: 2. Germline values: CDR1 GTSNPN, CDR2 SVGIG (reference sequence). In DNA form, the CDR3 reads TGTGCCTGGAGTGATAGCGGGACCACAGATACGCAGTATTTT. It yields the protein CAWSDSGTTDTQYF.

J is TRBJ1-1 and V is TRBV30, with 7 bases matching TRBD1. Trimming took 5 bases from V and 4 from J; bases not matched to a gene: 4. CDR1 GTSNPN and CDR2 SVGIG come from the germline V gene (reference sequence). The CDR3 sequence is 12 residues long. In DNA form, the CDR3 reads TGTGCCTGGGGGGCAGGGGGCACTGAAGCTTTCTTT. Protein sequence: CAWGAGGTEAFF.

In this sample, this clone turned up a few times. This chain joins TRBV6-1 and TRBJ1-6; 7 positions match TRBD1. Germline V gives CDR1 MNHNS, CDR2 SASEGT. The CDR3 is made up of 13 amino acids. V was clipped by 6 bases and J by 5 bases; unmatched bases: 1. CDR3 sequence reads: CASSGTDNSPLHF. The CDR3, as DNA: TGTGCCAGCAGCGGGACAGATAATTCACCCCTCCACTTT.

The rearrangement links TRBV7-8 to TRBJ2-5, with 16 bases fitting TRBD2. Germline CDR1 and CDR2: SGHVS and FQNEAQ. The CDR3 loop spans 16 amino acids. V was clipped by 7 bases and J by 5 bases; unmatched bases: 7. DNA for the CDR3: TGTGCCAGCACCGGGGGACTAGCGGGAGGGGGGGAGACCCAGTACTTC. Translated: CASTGGLAGGGETQYF.

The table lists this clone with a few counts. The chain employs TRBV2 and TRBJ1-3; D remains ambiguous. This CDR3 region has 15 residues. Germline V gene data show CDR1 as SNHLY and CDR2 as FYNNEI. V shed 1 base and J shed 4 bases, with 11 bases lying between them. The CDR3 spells CASSEDSGGGNTIYF. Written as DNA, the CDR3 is TGTGCCAGCAGTGAAGATAGCGGCGGGGGAAACACCATATATTTT. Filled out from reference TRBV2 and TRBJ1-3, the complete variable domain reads EPEVTQTPSHQVTQMGQEVILRCVPISNHLYFYWYRQILGQKVEFLVSFYNNEISEKSEIFDDQFSVERPDGSNFTLKIRSTKLEDSAMYFCASSEDSGGGNTIYFGEGSWLTVV.